This paragraph covers one T cell receptor beta chain sequence. Its antigen is as yet unknown. Before sequencing took place, the ViraFEST assay used viral peptide pools to expand antigen-specific CD4+ T cells. Following 10 days of culture, CD4+ T cells were isolated. Two-dose BNT162b2 or mRNA-1273 vaccination was given to participants. According to the study, vaccine recipients showed no prior SARS-CoV-2 infection and negative nucleocapsid antibodies. The CDR3 is 15 amino acids. The germline CDR1 and CDR2 sequences are SGHTA and FQGNSA. Deletions cut 5 bases from V and 0 bases from J, with 11 bases between. The record originates from a study of vaccination effects on CD4 cells after COVID-19. The study's findings and limits: Few convalescent patients and no early post-infection timepoints were included in the study. Only 1 of 255 vaccine-induced clones from healthy vaccinees cross-reacted with common cold coronaviruses.

Data came from immunoSEQ multiplex PCR; TCRdb stores just in-frame clones and leaves some out. The sample contains some 23,000 clones, about 70% of which appear only once. The V call is TRBV7-2, the J call TRBJ2-1, with D possibly being TRBD2 (5 bases). The specimen comprised CD4+ T cells from PBMCs cultured with SARS-CoV-2 spike peptides, sampled after COVID-19 vaccination. This TCR derives from a human donor who received a COVID-19 vaccine. CDR3 sequence reads: CASSAAASSYNEQFF. The CDR3 region has the DNA TGTGCCAGCAGCGCAGCGGCTAGCTCCTACAATGAGCAGTTCTTC.